The T cell receptor beta chain under discussion was sequenced for a study of response to subunit inactivated influenza vaccine listed by TCRdb under 2018. Study-wide context: Deep quantitative T cell receptor repertoire profiling was used in the study to track responses to a trivalent subunit inactivated influenza vaccine.

There are a few counts of this clonotype. What this receptor recognizes is not known. No much larger clone exists at a distance of one base, and base qualities are not known. What the authors observed across the whole study: The authors proposed that each seasonal influenza vaccination may bring in only a limited number of new T cells.

Library construction relied on RT-PCR. Sequencer: Illumina HiSeq 2500. TCRdb trimmed public reads at Q25 via fastp, called clones via MiXCR and kept in-frame beta chains. Each entry is one CDR3 protein sequence, shown with its most common DNA and genes. This sample gives approximately 730,000 distinct CDR3 sequences in total; 11% to 15% of them show up just once. The top ten hold 6.5% to 8.5% of the sample. The sequencing used PBMCs from blood, collected roughly 2 weeks before vaccination. This TCR came from a man between 50 and 59 years old who received an inactivated influenza vaccine. Donor details come from another sample of the same person, matched by shared clones.

The DNA sequence follows: TGCAGTGCTAGAGTCGGGACTAGCGGGAGTTTCGAGCAGTACTTC. It codes for CSARVGTSGSFEQYF. Rearrangement joined TRBV20-1 to TRBJ2-7; 14 of the junction bases match TRBD2. The germline V gene (reference sequence) provides CDR1 DFQATT and CDR2 SNEGSKA. The CDR3 holds 15 amino acids from the cysteine to the phenylalanine. The entry retains the CDR3 DNA only, 45 bases that are in frame from base 1. Trimming accounts for 1 base at V and 6 bases at J, while the number of junction bases matched to no gene is 5.